This T cell receptor (beta chain) is from a study of long-term antiretroviral therapy in people with HIV. Regarding the study as a whole: Dominant in the repertoire at all time points were clones expanded before ART. Diversity went up after ART and still fell short of transplant donor controls.

The V gene end was trimmed by 3 bases and the J gene end by 2 bases; junction bases not matched to a gene: 4. The germline V gene has CDR1 LNHDA and CDR2 SQIVND (reference sequence). The CDR3 runs 14 residues. A word on this clone: Its antigen is unidentified.

Sequencing used immunoSEQ v3.0 at survey level. Using immunoSEQ multiplex PCR, the repertoire was profiled, and TCRdb retains in-frame clones only, with some absent. Of fewer than 40,000 clones listed, roughly nine tenths are singletons. This sequence originates from a woman aged 50 to 60 with HIV. The rearrangement links TRBV19 to TRBJ2-7; TRBD2 agrees at 7 bases. The sequenced sample was unsorted PBMCs, obtained 1.2 years after starting antiretroviral therapy. The CDR3 DNA reads as TGTGCCAGTAGTATTCGGGGGGATACCTACGAGCAGTACTTC. This translates into CASSIRGDTYEQYF.